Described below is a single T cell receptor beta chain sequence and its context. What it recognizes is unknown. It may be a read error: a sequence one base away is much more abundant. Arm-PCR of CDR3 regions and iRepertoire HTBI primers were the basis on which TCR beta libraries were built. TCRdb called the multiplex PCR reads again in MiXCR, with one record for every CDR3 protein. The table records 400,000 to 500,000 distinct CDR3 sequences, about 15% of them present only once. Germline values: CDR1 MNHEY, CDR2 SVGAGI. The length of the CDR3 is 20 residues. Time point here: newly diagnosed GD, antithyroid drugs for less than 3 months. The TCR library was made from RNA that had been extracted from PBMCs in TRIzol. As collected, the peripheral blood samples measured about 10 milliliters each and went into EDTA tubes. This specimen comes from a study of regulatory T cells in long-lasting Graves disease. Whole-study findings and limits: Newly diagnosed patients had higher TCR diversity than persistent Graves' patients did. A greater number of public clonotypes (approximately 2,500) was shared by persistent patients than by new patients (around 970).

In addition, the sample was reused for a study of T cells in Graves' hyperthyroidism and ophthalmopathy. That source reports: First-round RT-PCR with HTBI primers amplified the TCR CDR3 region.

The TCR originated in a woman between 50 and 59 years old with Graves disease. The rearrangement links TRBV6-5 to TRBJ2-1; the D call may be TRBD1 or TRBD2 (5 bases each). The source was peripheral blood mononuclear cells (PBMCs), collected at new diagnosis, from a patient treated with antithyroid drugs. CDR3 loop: CASSYSRRGTALPGGHEQCF. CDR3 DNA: TGTGCCAGCAGTTACTCGAGACGAGGGACGGCACTACCTGGGGGTCATGAGCAGTGCTTC.